The clone carrying this T cell receptor (beta chain) was seen only once. Its target is unknown. The trim removed 0 bases at V and 3 bases at J, leaving 4 bases unmatched. The CDR3 spans 15 residues. The data were taken from a study of cytomegalovirus exposure and HLA in healthy donors. At the level of the study: The roughly 100 million unique TCR beta sequences, from approximately 170 million T cells, were found by an earlier analysis. Whole-study findings and limits: For TCR beta chains, V- and J-gene trimming was later linked to a missense DCLRE1C variant.

A multiplex PCR was run with 60 Vbeta primers and 13 Jbeta primers. Assay: immunoSEQ multiplex PCR; the TCRdb copy retains only in-frame clones and omits some. The table has about 150,000 clones, more than 65% seen once; the top ten hold roughly 6.7%. The sample consisted of PBMCs. V and J are TRBV23-1 and TRBJ2-5; TRBD1 matches at 7 bases. TRBV23-1 is identified as an open reading frame with a role that is uncertain. This receptor was taken from a man aged 45-65 years in good health and CMV-seropositive. The CDR3 coding sequence is TGCGCCAGCAGTCAATCGGGCCAGGGGGAAGAGACCCAGTACTTC. Protein sequence: CASSQSGQGEETQYF.